This T cell receptor (beta chain) is drawn from a study of metastatic and nonmetastatic thyroid tumors. TCRdb re-processed the PCR reads through MiXCR. Of some 37,000 clones detected, around 20% appear once; the ten largest clones hold around 15%. Trimming cost V 5 bases and J 4 bases; bases outside gene matches: 9. CDR3 length: 16 amino acids. The germline V gene has CDR1 DFQATT and CDR2 SNEGSKA (reference sequence). This clone was observed once. All patients were untreated before thyroid surgery. The V call is TRBV20-1, the J call TRBJ2-3; 13 nucleotides line up with TRBD2. Sequences were obtained from blood. The receptor was derived from a female donor with papillary thyroid cancer or a benign thyroid nodule (not recorded which). Some clones in this sample may be carry-over from other donors' samples. The CDR3, as DNA: TGCAGTGCTCAGCGCCGGACTAGCGGGAGCGCAGATACGCAGTATTTT. Encoded protein: CSAQRRTSGSADTQYF.